The clone carrying this TCR beta chain has ten or more counts. The data derive from a study of T cells in Graves' hyperthyroidism and ophthalmopathy. CDR1 and CDR2 (germline): DFQATT, SNEGSKA (reference sequence). Trimming removed 6 bases from V and 8 bases from J, with 25 bases in between. CDR3 length equals 15 residues. Authors of the study amplified TCR beta CDR3 regions from RNA transcripts. In the first-round RT-PCR of the TCR CDR3, the HTBI primer set was used. Each CDR3 protein is one row after TCRdb ran MiXCR on the multiplex PCR reads. The profile shows fewer than 110,000 distinct CDR3 sequences, approximately 15% of them singletons.

V is TRBV20-1 and J is TRBJ1-2, with D possibly matching TRBD1 (6 bases). The clonotype was recovered from a woman between 50 and 59 years old with Graves' hyperthyroidism. The sequenced sample consisted of blood. In DNA form, the CDR3 reads TGCAGTGCGAGGGGGACGGGGGGACTATCGTCCGGCTACACCTTC. Translating it yields CSARGTGGLSSGYTF.